The entry below gives a single T cell receptor beta chain sequence along with its context. Antigen unknown. These data belong to a study of shared clonotypes between healthy human individuals. Study-wide background: The plates for each donor numbered three CD4 naive, three CD4 memory, two CD8 naive and one CD8 memory. General observations from the study: Unshared clonotypes carried lower generation probabilities than those common to all four donors.

The data were produced by immunoSEQ multiplex PCR, yet TCRdb's version contains in-frame clones alone and is incomplete. The repertoire holds about 1.5 million clones, around 98% seen once, with roughly 0.45% in the top ten. This TCR derives from a man younger than 40 in good health. The sequencing sample was made of naive CD4+ T cells sorted from blood. The subset denotes: CD45RA+ positively selected.

CDR3 nucleotide sequence: TGTGCCACCAGCAGAGATGAAGCCTACGAGCAGTACTTC. It codes for CATSRDEAYEQYF. V and J are TRBV15 and TRBJ2-7, with D hard to call. Per germline, CDR1 LNHNV and CDR2 YYDKDF (reference sequence). CDR3 length equals 13 residues. Trimming cost V 0 bases and J 2 bases, with 5 bases left between them.